The 26 T cell receptor beta chains given below trace back to one sample, sequenced in a study of response to subunit inactivated influenza vaccine (dated 2018 in TCRdb). The method behind the library was RT-PCR. Reads for this sample came from an Illumina HiSeq 2500. Through fastp at Q25 and MiXCR, TCRdb rebuilt clones from the public reads, retaining in-frame beta chains. Rows matching on CDR3 protein sequence are summarized as one entry with the most common DNA and genes. This sample is represented by 500,000 to 600,000 distinct CDR3 sequences; 13% to 15% of them were singletons. 11% of the sample is in the top ten clones. This sample comprised PBMCs from blood, obtained 12 days after vaccination. These receptors all stem from a man in his fifties or sixties who received an inactivated influenza vaccine. Donor details come from another sample of the same person, matched by shared clones.

This clonotype occurred a few times. V and J are TRBV10-2 and TRBJ2-5; TRBD2 matches 8 bases. The CDR3 extends over 16 amino acids. Trimming removed 3 bases from V and 4 bases from J; junction bases left unmatched: 10. Per germline, CDR1 WSHSY and CDR2 SAAADI. The CDR3 sequence is CASSDRGLGGIETQYF. Written as DNA, the CDR3 is TGCGCCAGCAGTGATAGGGGACTAGGAGGTATAGAGACCCAGTACTTC.

The chain has TRBV18 and TRBJ1-6, with D possibly TRBD1 on 5 matching bases. The CDR3 totals 15 residues. V was clipped by 2 bases and J by 9 bases, with 14 bases between them. CDR1 is KGHSH, CDR2 LQKENI, per germline. The CDR3 nucleotides are TGTGCCAGCTCACCAGTTCGGAGCCAGGGTTCACCCCTCCACTTT. It specifies CASSPVRSQGSPLHF.

J is TRBJ1-1 and V is TRBV10-3; TRBD1 is a possible D gene (5 bases). Germline CDR1 is ENHRY and CDR2 is SYGVKD. V lost 10 bases to trimming and J lost 1 base, with 13 bases between them. The CDR3 totals 13 residues. The CDR3 reads CATSGGWNTEAFF. The CDR3 bases are TGTGCCACCTCTGGGGGGTGGAACACTGAAGCTTTCTTT.

This clonotype occurred a few times. The chain recombines TRBV7-3 with TRBJ2-3, with TRBD2 matching 14 bases. Trimming took 1 base from V and 6 from J; bases not matched to a gene: 9. The CDR3 runs to 18 residues. From germline, CDR1 is SGHTA and CDR2 FQGTGA. CDR3 DNA: TGTGCCAGCAGCTTAAGACCACCGGGACTAGCGGGAGAGGATACGCAGTATTTT. It encodes CASSLRPPGLAGEDTQYF.

This clonotype has more than one count but fewer than ten. The rearrangement joins TRBV6-2 or TRBV6-3 to TRBJ2-3, with D maybe TRBD2 (6 bases). V was clipped by 2 bases and J by 3 bases, with 12 bases between them. CDR1 and CDR2 from the germline V gene are MNHEY and SVGEGT. This CDR3 region has 15 residues. CDR3 protein: CASSYVQSGTDTQYF. The CDR3 coding sequence is TGTGCCAGCAGTTACGTGCAGAGCGGGACAGATACGCAGTATTTT.

This clonotype has a count of ten or more. V usage is TRBV15 and J usage is TRBJ1-5; D gene uncertain. The CDR3 has 13 amino acids. V lost 0 bases and J 5 bases, leaving 5 bases between the germline ends. Germline V gene data show CDR1 as LNHNV and CDR2 as YYDKDF (reference sequence). The CDR3 DNA is TGTGCCACCAGCAGAGAGGCTGATCAGCCCCAGCATTTT. As protein: CATSREADQPQHF.

This rearrangement joins TRBV5-6 to TRBJ2-3; 8 bases are a match to TRBD2. J gave up 5 bases and V 3 bases, and 17 bases lay outside the gene matches. The CDR3 sequence is 18 residues long. Germline V gene sequence: CDR1 SGHDT, CDR2 YYEEEE. The CDR3, as DNA: TGTGCCAGCAGCTCTCACGTTTTGCGAGCGGGAGAGGGAGATACGCAGTATTTT. Amino acids: CASSSHVLRAGEGDTQYF.

This clonotype has a count of ten or more. The chain uses TRBV18 and TRBJ2-7; D unresolved. This CDR3 comprises 13 residues. Germline loops: CDR1 KGHSH, CDR2 LQKENI. Between the trimmed V and J ends, which lost 4 bases and 0 bases, there was a span of 7 bases. The CDR3 protein is CASSLRSSYEQYF. In DNA, the CDR3 is TGTGCCAGCTCACTAAGAAGCTCCTACGAGCAGTACTTC.

The rearrangement links TRBV20-1 to TRBJ2-7; possible D gene TRBD2, 7 bases. Germline V CDR1 and CDR2: DFQATT, SNEGSKA (reference sequence). V dropped 5 bases and J dropped 2 bases, with 10 bases sitting between them. The CDR3 loop spans 12 amino acids. CDR3 bases: TGCAGTGCTCAGCGGGACACCTACGAGCAGTACTTC. Translating gives CSAQRDTYEQYF.

This sequence joins TRBV6-1 and TRBJ2-7; the D gene is possibly TRBD1 (5 bases). Germline V gives CDR1 MNHNS, CDR2 SASEGT. The CDR3 runs 14 residues. V was cut by 6 bases and J by 2 bases, with 14 bases left in between. The CDR3: CASSDLTAAYEQYF. In nucleotides, the CDR3 is TGTGCCAGCAGCGACCTGACAGCAGCCTACGAGCAGTACTTC.

This clonotype was seen more than once but under ten times. The chain uses TRBV3-1 and TRBJ2-3, with TRBD2 matching over 13 bases. Trimming took 3 bases from V and 1 from J; bases not matched to a gene: 1. This CDR3 is built from 16 residues. Germline values: CDR1 LGHDT, CDR2 YNNKEL (reference sequence). The CDR3 protein is CASSHGLAGGTDTQYF. The CDR3 bases are TGTGCCAGCAGCCATGGACTAGCGGGGGGCACAGATACGCAGTATTTT.

The V gene is TRBV15, the J gene TRBJ2-4; D is possibly TRBD1 (5 bases). There are 18 residues in the CDR3. The V and J ends lost 0 bases and 0 bases respectively, with 15 bases between them. Germline V gene lookup returns CDR1 LNHNV and CDR2 YYDKDF (reference sequence). Here the CDR3 DNA reads TGTGCCACCAGCAGAGACGGGCTGACAGCACTAGCCAAAAACATTCAGTACTTC. Translated, it gives CATSRDGLTALAKNIQYF. The full variable domain, its missing parts supplied by reference TRBV15 and TRBJ2-4, is DAMVIQNPRYQVTQFGKPVTLSCSQTLNHNVMYWYQQKSSQAPKLLFHYYDKDFNNEADTPDNFQSRRPNTSFCFLDIRSPGLGDTAMYLCATSRDGLTALAKNIQYFGAGTRLSVL.

This clonotype was counted only a few times. This chain joins TRBV14 and TRBJ2-7, with 7 bases identical to TRBD1. J lost 1 base, V lost 4 bases, and 7 bases had no gene match. The length of the CDR3 is 15 residues. Germline V gene lookup returns CDR1 SGHDN and CDR2 FVKESK. The DNA for the CDR3 is TGTGCCAGCAGCCTCCTGGGACAGAGATCCTACGAGCAGTACTTC. Amino acids: CASSLLGQRSYEQYF.

Only a few counts were recorded for this clonotype. The CDR3 reads CASSFGTGAHSYEQYF. Here the CDR3 DNA reads TGCGCCAGCAGCTTCGGGACAGGTGCCCACTCCTACGAGCAGTACTTC. The rearrangement uses TRBV5-1 and TRBJ2-7, with 8 bases identical to TRBD1. Germline CDR1 SGHRS, CDR2 YFSETQ. The CDR3 has 16 amino acids. V shed 2 bases, J shed 0 bases, and the junction held 7 bases outside the gene matches.

This clonotype was detected a few times. V gene TRBV28 combines with J gene TRBJ2-5; D possibly corresponds to TRBD1 (6 bases). The germline V and J ends were trimmed by 3 bases and 3 bases, with 14 bases remaining between them. The CDR3 sequence is 15 residues long. Germline values: CDR1 MDHEN, CDR2 SYDVKM. The CDR3 sequence is CASSFRWTDEETQYF. CDR3 nucleotides: TGTGCCAGCAGTTTTCGGTGGACAGATGAAGAGACCCAGTACTTC.

There are a few counts of this clonotype. The V gene is TRBV19, the J gene TRBJ2-5; TRBD1 matches 8 bases. This CDR3 is 16 amino acids long. With V trimmed by 8 bases and J by 5 bases, 16 bases remained unmatched. The germline gives CDR1 LNHDA, CDR2 SQIVND (reference sequence). The CDR3: CASGAGTGPFRETQYF. The CDR3 DNA sequence: TGTGCCAGTGGGGCTGGGACAGGCCCGTTTCGGGAGACCCAGTACTTC. Supplemented by reference TRBV19 and TRBJ2-5, the full variable domain reads DGGITQSPKYLFRKEGQNVTLSCEQNLNHDAMYWYRQDPGQGLRLIYYSQIVNDFQKGDIAEGYSVSREKKESFPLTVTSAQKNPTAFYLCASGAGTGPFRETQYFGPGTRLLVL.

The rearrangement uses TRBV20-1 and TRBJ1-6, with 8 positions matching TRBD1. CDR1 and CDR2 (germline): DFQATT, SNEGSKA (reference sequence). J gave up 9 bases and V 1 base, and 5 bases lay outside the gene matches. The CDR3 consists of 14 residues. The CDR3 region is CSARVDRGGSPLHF. In DNA, the CDR3 is TGCAGTGCTAGAGTCGACAGGGGTGGTTCACCCCTCCACTTT.

This clonotype was counted only a few times. V is TRBV5-1 and J is TRBJ2-5, with D perhaps being TRBD1 or TRBD2 (5 bases each). CDR1 is SGHRS and CDR2 is YFSETQ in the germline V gene. The CDR3 covers 15 residues. Trimming shortened V by 4 bases and J by 5 bases, and 18 bases separated the two germline ends. CDR3 sequence (DNA): TGCGCCAGCAGCCAGACGGTGCCCTGGGGGGAGACCCAGTACTTC. Residues: CASSQTVPWGETQYF. The full variable domain, in which reference TRBV5-1 and TRBJ2-5 provide the parts outside the CDR3, is KAGVTQTPRYLIKTRGQQVTLSCSPISGHRSVSWYQQTPGQGLQFLFEYFSETQRNKGNFPGRFSGRQFSNSRSEMNVSTLELGDSALYLCASSQTVPWGETQYFGPGTRLLVL.

The table lists this clonotype with many counts. The gene calls are TRBV29-1 and TRBJ2-1, with 7 nucleotides matching TRBD2. Germline CDR1 is SQVTM and CDR2 is ANQGSEA. This CDR3 is 13 amino acids long. V lost 2 bases to trimming and J lost 4 bases; unmatched junction nucleotides: 2. CDR3 coding DNA: TGCAGCGTTGAACCCGGGGGGTACAATGAGCAGTTCTTC. Translation: CSVEPGGYNEQFF.

The sample holds a few counts of this clonotype. The chain links TRBV5-5 to TRBJ1-6; maybe TRBD1 (6 bases). The V end lost 0 bases, the J end lost 7 bases, and 20 bases lay between the germline ends. CDR1 is SGHKS and CDR2 is YYEKEE in the germline V gene (reference sequence). The CDR3 is 18 amino acids. The CDR3: CASSLEGIRDGTNSPLHF. In DNA, the CDR3 is TGTGCCAGCAGCTTGGAAGGCATTAGGGATGGGACAAATTCACCCCTCCACTTT.

This clonotype has only a few counts. The gene calls are TRBV12-3 or TRBV12-4 and TRBJ2-7, with unresolved D. Deletions cut 2 bases from V and 2 bases from J, with 7 bases between. This CDR3 comprises 13 residues. CDR3 sequence: CASSLSYAYEQYF. The CDR3, as DNA: TGTGCCAGCAGTTTATCTTATGCCTACGAGCAGTACTTC.

The rearrangement joins TRBV7-6 to TRBJ1-2, with TRBD1 matching over 9 bases. Germline lookup yields CDR1 SGHVS and CDR2 FNYEAQ. This CDR3 is built from 13 residues. Unmatched junction bases numbered 5, after V lost 5 bases and J lost 7 bases. Here the CDR3 reads CASSIGTGSGYTF. In DNA, the CDR3 is TGTGCCAGCAGCATAGGGACAGGGAGTGGCTACACCTTC.

This clonotype has just a few counts. The CDR3 bases are TGCAGTGCTAGAGTCCCCTACAGGGGAAGTAACTATGGCTACACCTTC. It encodes CSARVPYRGSNYGYTF. V usage is TRBV20-1 and J usage is TRBJ1-2, with 7 bases fitting TRBD1. This CDR3 comprises 16 residues. CDR1 is DFQATT, CDR2 SNEGSKA, per germline (reference sequence). The J segment lost 1 base and the V segment lost 1 base, leaving 9 bases of the junction unmatched.

The CDR3 protein is CASSKGTGYNSPLHF. The CDR3, as DNA: TGTGCCAGCAGCAAAGGGACAGGGTATAATTCACCCCTCCACTTT. The rearrangement uses TRBV7-9 and TRBJ1-6, with TRBD1 matching over 9 bases. The germline V gene encodes CDR1 SEHNR and CDR2 FQNEAQ (reference sequence). The CDR3 is made up of 15 amino acids. V dropped 5 bases and J dropped 4; count of bases not matched to a gene: 3.

The chain joins TRBV7-2 to TRBJ2-5; either TRBD1 or TRBD2 may supply D (6 bases each). The CDR3 sequence is 16 residues long. Germline CDR1 reads SGHTA; CDR2 reads FQGNSA. With 3 bases removed from V and 5 bases from J, the gap between germline ends came to 19 bases. This chain's CDR3 is CASSFPAGGMRETQYF. CDR3 DNA sequence: TGTGCCAGCAGCTTCCCGGCCGGGGGCATGCGGGAGACCCAGTACTTC.

This clonotype has more than one count but fewer than ten. The chain couples TRBV20-1 to TRBJ1-1, with 9 positions matching TRBD1. The CDR3 runs 16 residues. Germline V gives CDR1 DFQATT, CDR2 SNEGSKA (reference sequence). The J segment lost 3 bases and the V segment lost 1 base, leaving 9 bases of the junction unmatched. The CDR3 bases are TGCAGTGCTAGAGTTCCGGGACAGGGTCGGTACACTGAAGCTTTCTTT. This translates into CSARVPGQGRYTEAFF.